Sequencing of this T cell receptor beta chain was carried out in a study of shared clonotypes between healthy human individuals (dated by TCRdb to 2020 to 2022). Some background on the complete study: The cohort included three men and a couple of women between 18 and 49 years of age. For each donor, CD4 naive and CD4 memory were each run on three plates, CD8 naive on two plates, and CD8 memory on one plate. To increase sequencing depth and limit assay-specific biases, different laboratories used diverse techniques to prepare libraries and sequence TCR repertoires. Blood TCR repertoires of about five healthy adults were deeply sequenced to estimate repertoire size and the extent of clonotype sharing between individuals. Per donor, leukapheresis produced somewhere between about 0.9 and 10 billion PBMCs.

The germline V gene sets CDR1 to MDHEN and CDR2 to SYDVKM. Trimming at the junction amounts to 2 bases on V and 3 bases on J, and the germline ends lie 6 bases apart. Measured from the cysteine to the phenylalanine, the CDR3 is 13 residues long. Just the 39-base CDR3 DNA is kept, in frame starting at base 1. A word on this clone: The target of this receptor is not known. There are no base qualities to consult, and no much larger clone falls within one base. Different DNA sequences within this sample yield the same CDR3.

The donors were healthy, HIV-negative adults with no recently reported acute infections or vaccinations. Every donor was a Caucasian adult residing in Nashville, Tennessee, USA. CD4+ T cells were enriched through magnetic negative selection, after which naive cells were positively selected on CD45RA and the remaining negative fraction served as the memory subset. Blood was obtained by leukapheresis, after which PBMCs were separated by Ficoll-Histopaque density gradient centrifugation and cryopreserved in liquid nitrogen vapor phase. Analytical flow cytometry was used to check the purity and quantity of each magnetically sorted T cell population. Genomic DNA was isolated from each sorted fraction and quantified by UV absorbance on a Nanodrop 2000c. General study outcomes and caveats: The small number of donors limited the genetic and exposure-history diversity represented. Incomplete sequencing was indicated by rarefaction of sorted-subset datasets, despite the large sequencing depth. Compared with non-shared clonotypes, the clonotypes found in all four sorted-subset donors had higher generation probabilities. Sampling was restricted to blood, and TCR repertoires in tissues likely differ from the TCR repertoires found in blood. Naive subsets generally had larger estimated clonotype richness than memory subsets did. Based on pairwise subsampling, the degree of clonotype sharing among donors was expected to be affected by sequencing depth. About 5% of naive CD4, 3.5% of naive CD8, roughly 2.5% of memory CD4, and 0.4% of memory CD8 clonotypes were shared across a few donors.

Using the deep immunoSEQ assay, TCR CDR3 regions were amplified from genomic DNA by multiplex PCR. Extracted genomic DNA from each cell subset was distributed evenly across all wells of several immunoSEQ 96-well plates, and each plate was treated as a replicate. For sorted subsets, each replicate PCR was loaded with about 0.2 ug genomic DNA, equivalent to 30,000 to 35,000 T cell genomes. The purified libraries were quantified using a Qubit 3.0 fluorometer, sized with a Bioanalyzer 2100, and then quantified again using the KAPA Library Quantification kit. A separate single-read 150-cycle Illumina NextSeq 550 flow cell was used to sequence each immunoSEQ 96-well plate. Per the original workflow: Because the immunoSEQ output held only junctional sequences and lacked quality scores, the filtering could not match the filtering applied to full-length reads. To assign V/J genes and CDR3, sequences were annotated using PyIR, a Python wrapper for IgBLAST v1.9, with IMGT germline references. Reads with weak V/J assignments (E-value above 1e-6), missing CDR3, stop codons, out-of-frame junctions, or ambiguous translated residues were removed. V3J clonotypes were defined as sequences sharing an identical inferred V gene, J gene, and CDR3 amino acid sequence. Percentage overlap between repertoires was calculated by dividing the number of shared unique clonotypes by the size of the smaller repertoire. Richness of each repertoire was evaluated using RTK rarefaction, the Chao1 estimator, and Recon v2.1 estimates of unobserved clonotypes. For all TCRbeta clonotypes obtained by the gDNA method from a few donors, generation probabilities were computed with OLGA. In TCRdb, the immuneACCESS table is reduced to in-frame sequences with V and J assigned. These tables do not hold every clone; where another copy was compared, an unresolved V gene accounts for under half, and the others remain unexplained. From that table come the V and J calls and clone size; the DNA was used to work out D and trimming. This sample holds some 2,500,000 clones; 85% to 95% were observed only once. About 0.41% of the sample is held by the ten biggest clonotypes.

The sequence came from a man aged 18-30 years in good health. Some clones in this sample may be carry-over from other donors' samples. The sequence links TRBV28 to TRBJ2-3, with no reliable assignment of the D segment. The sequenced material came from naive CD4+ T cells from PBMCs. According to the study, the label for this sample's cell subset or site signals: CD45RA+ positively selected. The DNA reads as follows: TGTGCCAGCAGTTTACCCCCGACAGATACGCAGTATTTT. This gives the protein CASSLPPTDTQYF.